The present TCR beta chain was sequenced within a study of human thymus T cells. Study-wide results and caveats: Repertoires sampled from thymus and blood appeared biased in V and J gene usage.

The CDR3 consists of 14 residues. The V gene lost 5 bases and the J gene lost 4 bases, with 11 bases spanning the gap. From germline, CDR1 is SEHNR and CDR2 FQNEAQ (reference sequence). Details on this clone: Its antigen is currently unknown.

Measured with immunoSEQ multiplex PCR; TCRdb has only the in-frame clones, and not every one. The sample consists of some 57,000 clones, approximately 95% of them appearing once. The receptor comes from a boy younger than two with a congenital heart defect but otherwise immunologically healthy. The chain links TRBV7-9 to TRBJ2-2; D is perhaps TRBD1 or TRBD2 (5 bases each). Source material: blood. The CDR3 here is CASSPGTITGELFF. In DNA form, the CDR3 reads TGTGCCAGCAGCCCAGGGACCATCACCGGGGAGCTGTTTTTT.